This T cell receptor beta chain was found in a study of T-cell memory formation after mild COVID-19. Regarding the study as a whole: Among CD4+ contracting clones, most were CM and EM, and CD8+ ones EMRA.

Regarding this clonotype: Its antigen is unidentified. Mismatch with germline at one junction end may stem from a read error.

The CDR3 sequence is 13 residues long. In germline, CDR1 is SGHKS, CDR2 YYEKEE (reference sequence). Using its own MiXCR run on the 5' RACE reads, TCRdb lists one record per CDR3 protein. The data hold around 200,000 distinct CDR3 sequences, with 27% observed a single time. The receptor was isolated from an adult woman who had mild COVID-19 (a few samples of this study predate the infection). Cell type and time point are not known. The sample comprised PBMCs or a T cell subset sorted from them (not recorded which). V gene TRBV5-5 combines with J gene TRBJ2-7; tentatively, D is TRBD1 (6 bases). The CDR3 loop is CASSPLIDRSTCF. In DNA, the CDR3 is TGTGCCAGCAGCCCACTTATAGACAGGTCCACCTGCTTC.